The sequence of this T cell receptor beta chain was determined in a study of blood T cell repertoires in COVID-19. At the level of the study: Whether acute or convalescent, the COVID-19 samples came from the United States, Italy and Spain. T cells, B-cell-depleted T cells, or PBMCs provided the cDNA or gDNA that served as material.

There are 17 residues in the CDR3. The J segment lost 4 bases and the V segment lost 3 bases, leaving 11 bases of the junction unmatched. The germline gives CDR1 SGHNT, CDR2 YYREEE (reference sequence). In the original analysis: Reference gene primer amplification gave estimated nucleated cell counts. Clones were sequenced by immunoSEQ multiplex PCR, and TCRdb holds only the in-frame ones, with some missing. V and J calls and clone size are as listed in that table; D and trimming were resolved from the DNA. The data contain fewer than 300,000 clones, approximately 90% of them seen just once; the ten biggest clones take up roughly 0.8%. This clone was observed a handful of times.

V is TRBV5-4 and J is TRBJ2-2, with 8 positions matching TRBD1. The source of this sequence is a man in his thirties or forties with acute or convalescent COVID-19. Sequencing was done on a sample of peripheral blood. CDR3 sequence: CASSYGTGWGGTGELFF. The CDR3 bases are TGTGCCAGCAGCTACGGGACAGGCTGGGGAGGCACCGGGGAGCTGTTTTTT.